Shown below are 22 T cell receptor beta chains from a single sample sequenced in a study of T-cell reconstitution after alpha-beta-depleted transplantation in children. Unique molecular identifiers were incorporated during preparation of the TCRbeta library. TCRdb fed the PCR reads into MiXCR, producing one record per CDR3 protein. The table lists 780,000 or so distinct CDR3 sequences, less than 20% of them singletons, with about 4.6% in the top ten. This specimen consisted of PBMCs, mostly from graft donor cells, obtained 360 days after TCRalphabeta/CD19-depleted stem cell transplant. Every receptor here comes from a male patient younger than 18 who had a stem cell transplant for acute lymphoblastic leukemia, so the T cells may come from the graft donor.

This clonotype was seen many times. The J gene is TRBJ2-5, the V gene TRBV12-3 or TRBV12-4; tentative D call: TRBD2 (6 bases). V dropped 9 bases and J dropped 4 bases, with 15 bases sitting between them. CDR3 size: 13 residues. CDR3 loop: CASSEWGGETQYF. CDR3 DNA sequence: TGTGCCAGTTCCGAATGGGGAGGAGAGACCCAGTACTTC.

The rearrangement links TRBV5-1 to TRBJ2-7, with 12 nucleotides matching TRBD2. Germline V gives CDR1 SGHRS, CDR2 YFSETQ. V trimming: 4 bases; J trimming: 2 bases; junction bases outside the gene matches: 7. The CDR3 extends over 16 amino acids. CDR3 coding DNA: TGCGCCAGCAGCGTAGGACTAGCGGGAATCACCTACGAGCAGTACTTC. Translating gives CASSVGLAGITYEQYF.

The sample holds a few counts of this clonotype. This sequence joins TRBV14 and TRBJ2-7; D uncertain. Per germline, CDR1 SGHDN and CDR2 FVKESK. With 1 base removed from V and 1 base from J, the gap between germline ends came to 11 bases. The CDR3 covers 15 residues. CDR3 loop: CASSQAKGSSYEQYF. CDR3 DNA: TGTGCCAGCAGCCAAGCCAAGGGATCTTCCTACGAGCAGTACTTC.

The genes are TRBV21-1 and TRBJ2-4; the D segment call TRBD1 is taken from the table without a DNA check. TRBV21-1 is shown as a pseudogene. This CDR3 region has 14 residues. As DNA, the CDR3 is TGTGCCAGCTTACGCAGGGTGGCCAAAAACATTCAGTACTTC. Amino acids: CASLRRVAKNIQYF.

This clonotype has at least ten counts. The chain carries TRBV20-1 and TRBJ2-2; TRBD2 matches at 10 bases. CDR1 and CDR2 (germline): DFQATT, SNEGSKA (reference sequence). Unmatched junction bases numbered 8, after V lost 2 bases and J lost 5 bases. This CDR3 contains 16 residues. CDR3 DNA sequence: TGCAGTGCTAGAACTCCGGGACTAGCGACAACCGGGGAGCTGTTTTTT. Protein: CSARTPGLATTGELFF.

The chain carries TRBV12-3 or TRBV12-4 and TRBJ2-1, with 10 positions matching TRBD2. V trimming: 5 bases; J trimming: 6 bases; junction bases outside the gene matches: 10. The CDR3 has 16 amino acids. The CDR3 loop is CASSPPLAGEGNEQFF. The CDR3 DNA reads as TGTGCCAGCAGTCCCCCTCTAGCGGGAGAAGGCAATGAGCAGTTCTTC.

The rearrangement joins TRBV20-1 to TRBJ1-1; 7 positions match TRBD1. CDR3 length: 13 amino acids. J lost 7 bases, V lost 3 bases, and 8 bases had no gene match. CDR1 is DFQATT, CDR2 SNEGSKA, per germline (reference sequence). CDR3 amino acids: CSASRQGVLEAFF. DNA of the CDR3: TGCAGTGCTAGCCGACAGGGAGTCCTTGAAGCTTTCTTT.

The J gene is TRBJ2-1, the V gene TRBV7-2, with D perhaps matching TRBD2 (5 bases). Trimming shortened V by 6 bases and J by 10 bases, and 16 bases separated the two germline ends. Germline V lookup: CDR1 SGHTA, CDR2 FQGNSA. This CDR3 is built from 13 residues. For the CDR3, the DNA is TGTGCCAGCAGGAAATGGTGGCGGAGGGAGCAGTTCTTC. Its protein is CASRKWWRREQFF.

V and J are TRBV20-1 and TRBJ2-3, with a weak D call TRBD2 (5 bases). The CDR3 sequence is 13 residues long. Germline CDR1 is DFQATT and CDR2 is SNEGSKA (reference sequence). V was pared by 2 bases and J by 6 bases, with 12 bases between. CDR3 nucleotides: TGCAGTGCTAGAAATCCCCCGGGGGATACGCAGTATTTT. Protein product: CSARNPPGDTQYF.

The V and J genes are TRBV9 and TRBJ1-1; maybe TRBD1 (6 bases). Germline V CDR1 and CDR2: SGDLS, YYNGEE. The V and J ends lost 3 bases and 0 bases respectively, with 15 bases between them. The CDR3 runs to 16 residues. The CDR3 spells CASSEGGEVLNTEAFF. The CDR3 coding sequence is TGTGCCAGCAGCGAGGGGGGGGAGGTCCTGAACACTGAAGCTTTCTTT.

The chain joins TRBV5-1 to TRBJ2-2; D remains ambiguous. The CDR3 contains 16 residues. Germline lookup yields CDR1 SGHRS and CDR2 YFSETQ. Trimming removed 0 bases from V and 0 bases from J, with 9 bases in between. The CDR3, as DNA: TGCGCCAGCAGCTTGGTGGTCTCCTCGAACACCGGGGAGCTGTTTTTT. It is translated as CASSLVVSSNTGELFF.

This clonotype turned up a few times. This chain uses TRBV20-1 with TRBJ1-2; 12 bases map to TRBD1. V shed 7 bases, J shed 7 bases, and the junction held 10 bases outside the gene matches. In germline, CDR1 is DFQATT, CDR2 SNEGSKA (reference sequence). The CDR3 loop spans 14 amino acids. The CDR3 loop reads CSVLTGTGGFGYTF. CDR3 nucleotide sequence: TGCAGTGTCCTTACCGGGACAGGGGGCTTTGGCTACACCTTC.

The chain employs TRBV7-6 and TRBJ2-1; TRBD2 agrees at 7 bases. Unmatched junction bases numbered 6, after V lost 0 bases and J lost 7 bases. The CDR3 spans 15 residues. The germline CDR1 and CDR2 sequences are SGHVS and FNYEAQ. The CDR3 nucleotides are TGTGCCAGCAGCTTAGCGGGAGGGCGAAAAAATGAGCAGTTCTTC. Its protein is CASSLAGGRKNEQFF.

CDR3 coding DNA: TGTGCCAGCAGATCAGGGGCCACTAGCAATCAGCCCCAGCATTTT. Amino acids: CASRSGATSNQPQHF. The genes are TRBV12-3 or TRBV12-4 and TRBJ1-5; D is perhaps TRBD1 (6 bases). This CDR3 is 15 amino acids long. Between the trimmed V and J ends, which lost 6 bases and 0 bases, there was a span of 12 bases.

The table lists this clonotype with many counts. CDR3 DNA: TGTGCCAGCAGTTACTCGGCGGGGCTAGGCACAGATACGCAGTATTTT. Translating gives CASSYSAGLGTDTQYF. The V call is TRBV6-5, the J call TRBJ2-3, with D possibly TRBD2 on 6 matching bases. Trimming shortened V by 0 bases and J by 1 base, and 11 bases separated the two germline ends. Germline V gene data show CDR1 as MNHEY and CDR2 as SVGAGI. CDR3 size: 16 residues.

This sequence joins TRBV12-3 or TRBV12-4 and TRBJ1-1; D not certain. CDR3 length: 15 amino acids. Trimming pared 2 bases from V and 0 bases from J, leaving 10 bases between. CDR3 DNA: TGTGCCAGCAGTTTACGGGTCCAGGTGAACACTGAAGCTTTCTTT. Translating gives CASSLRVQVNTEAFF.

The rearrangement uses TRBV2 and TRBJ2-7; 9 nucleotides match TRBD1. Trimming took 8 bases from V and 7 from J; bases not matched to a gene: 9. CDR1 is SNHLY and CDR2 is FYNNEI in the germline V gene. The length of the CDR3 is 13 residues. The CDR3: CASRDRAHVEQYF. In DNA form, the CDR3 reads TGTGCCAGCCGGGACAGGGCCCACGTGGAGCAGTACTTC.

In this sample, this clonotype turned up a few times. This chain connects TRBV2 to TRBJ2-3; TRBD2 matches at 8 bases. Trimming took 6 bases from V and 3 from J; bases not matched to a gene: 11. This CDR3 is built from 16 residues. The germline V gene has CDR1 SNHLY and CDR2 FYNNEI. CDR3 amino acids: CASRSMESGRTDTQYF. In DNA, the CDR3 is TGTGCCAGCAGGTCGATGGAGAGCGGGAGAACAGATACGCAGTATTTT.

The gene calls are TRBV12-3 or TRBV12-4 and TRBJ2-7; TRBD2 matches 9 bases. This CDR3 has 15 amino acids. J was trimmed by 2 bases and V by 3 bases; bases with no gene match: 5. The CDR3 region is CASSFLAGITYEQYF. The CDR3 DNA is TGTGCCAGCAGTTTCCTAGCGGGGATAACCTACGAGCAGTACTTC.

This clonotype turned up a few times. The chain couples TRBV24-1 to TRBJ2-5; weak D call: TRBD1 (5 bases). The V end lost 0 bases, the J end lost 3 bases, and 13 bases lay between the germline ends. CDR3 length equals 16 residues. The germline V gene encodes CDR1 KGHDR and CDR2 SFDVKD. In nucleotides, the CDR3 is TGTGCCACCAGTGATTTGGGGGTTGGCAGGGAAGAGACCCAGTACTTC. Protein sequence: CATSDLGVGREETQYF.

The sample holds a few counts of this clonotype. The V gene is TRBV9, the J gene TRBJ1-2, with D maybe TRBD1 (6 bases). Germline lookup yields CDR1 SGDLS and CDR2 YYNGEE. This CDR3 is 15 amino acids long. Between the trimmed V and J ends, which lost 2 bases and 8 bases, there was a span of 19 bases. The CDR3 is CASSVDPLGGWGYTF. CDR3 DNA sequence: TGTGCCAGCAGCGTGGACCCCCTGGGGGGCTGGGGCTACACCTTC.

This clonotype was observed a few times. The V gene is TRBV9, the J gene TRBJ2-6; D is perhaps TRBD2 (5 bases). The CDR3 loop spans 19 amino acids. Trimming cost V 0 bases and J 0 bases, with 16 bases left between them. Per germline, CDR1 SGDLS and CDR2 YYNGEE. The DNA for the CDR3 is TGTGCCAGCAGCGTAGCTGGAGGTGTTACGGGCTCTGGGGCCAACGTCCTGACTTTC. Translation: CASSVAGGVTGSGANVLTF. Based on the CDR3 plus reference TRBV9 and TRBJ2-6, the full variable domain is DSGVTQTPKHLITATGQRVTLRCSPRSGDLSVYWYQQSLDQGLQFLIQYYNGEERAKGNILERFSAQQFPDLHSELNLSSLELGDSALYFCASSVAGGVTGSGANVLTFGAGSRLTVL.